Listed here are 12 T cell receptor beta chains from one sample, sequenced in a study of stem cell transplantation in POMP-related autoinflammatory disease. Clones were read by immunoSEQ multiplex PCR, and TCRdb kept only the in-frame ones, dropping some. The repertoire has approximately 11,000 clones, about 87% of them found once; the top ten carry approximately 54%. Broader study findings: PRAID patients trended toward lower TRB diversity and higher clonality in all analyzed T-cell subsets. Fewer unique TRB V-J gene pairings were identified in patients with PRAID.

These TCRs' antigens remain unknown. The source material was CD8+ T cells from PBMCs, sampled before stem cell transplantation. The source is a human donor with POMP-related autoinflammation and immune dysregulation (PRAID).

The V and J genes are TRBV29-1 and TRBJ1-1; D may be TRBD1 (5 bases). The V gene's germline CDR1 is SQVTM and CDR2 ANQGSEA. With 1 base removed from V and 6 bases from J, the gap between germline ends came to 9 bases. The CDR3 covers 12 residues. As DNA, the CDR3 is TGCAGCGTTGAAGGGGGCGAGGCTGAAGCTTTCTTT. This codes for CSVEGGEAEAFF.

This clone has a single count. V gene TRBV27 combines with J gene TRBJ2-7; 7 bases line up with TRBD1. With V trimmed by 2 bases and J by 0 bases, 4 bases remained unmatched. This CDR3 spans 15 amino acids. Germline CDR1 and CDR2: MNHEY and SMNVEV (reference sequence). CDR3 bases: TGTGCCAGCAGTTTACAGGCAGGGGGCTCCTACGAGCAGTACTTC. Translation: CASSLQAGGSYEQYF.

V gene TRBV7-2 combines with J gene TRBJ2-1; D call uncertain. Trimming pared 3 bases from V and 9 bases from J, leaving 15 bases between. In germline, CDR1 is SGHTA, CDR2 FQGNSA. This CDR3 contains 14 residues. The CDR3 loop reads CASSFTSLGGEQFF. In DNA form, the CDR3 reads TGTGCCAGCAGCTTCACATCGCTAGGTGGTGAGCAGTTCTTC.

V is TRBV18 and J is TRBJ2-7; 9 nucleotides match TRBD1. Losses at the gene ends were 2 bases for V and 5 bases for J; bases not matched to a gene: 7. The germline V gene encodes CDR1 KGHSH and CDR2 LQKENI. This CDR3 region has 15 residues. The CDR3 protein is CASSPTGGFIDEQYF. CDR3 DNA sequence: TGTGCCAGCTCACCAACAGGGGGCTTCATCGACGAGCAGTACTTC. Complete variable domain (other parts from reference TRBV18 and TRBJ2-7): NAGVMQNPRHLVRRRGQEARLRCSPMKGHSHVYWYRQLPEEGLKFMVYLQKENIIDESGMPKERFSAEFPKEGPSILRIQQVVRGDSAAYFCASSPTGGFIDEQYFGPGTRLTVT.

This clone was detected only once. The chain carries TRBV27 and TRBJ2-7; the D is unclear. There are 11 residues in the CDR3. V shed 9 bases and J shed 5 bases, with 11 bases lying between them. The germline V gene encodes CDR1 MNHEY and CDR2 SMNVEV (reference sequence). The CDR3 protein is CASGTGDEQYF. For the CDR3, the DNA is TGTGCCAGTGGAACTGGAGACGAGCAGTACTTC.

The chain combines TRBV2 with TRBJ1-2; no clear D. CDR3 length: 12 amino acids. V lost 3 bases, J lost 6 bases, and 8 bases lay in between. CDR1 and CDR2 (germline): SNHLY, FYNNEI. CDR3 DNA: TGTGCCAGCAGTGATTTGGGGAATGGCTACACCTTC. The encoded protein is CASSDLGNGYTF.

This sequence joins TRBV27 and TRBJ2-7, with a possible D match to TRBD2 (6 bases). CDR1 and CDR2 from the germline V gene are MNHEY and SMNVEV (reference sequence). This CDR3 has 13 amino acids. Trimming left V 6 bases short and J 0 bases short, with 9 bases between. The CDR3, as DNA: TGTGCCAGCAGGGGACTGAGCTCCTACGAGCAGTACTTC. This sequence encodes CASRGLSSYEQYF.

The chain combines TRBV6-5 with TRBJ2-1; D is perhaps TRBD2 (5 bases). Per germline, CDR1 MNHEY and CDR2 SVGAGI. V lost 6 bases, J lost 5 bases, and 17 bases lay in between. The CDR3 runs to 15 residues. The CDR3 bases are TGTGCCAGCAGAGCCGGACTCCCCTACGACAATGAGCAGTTCTTC. It specifies CASRAGLPYDNEQFF.

CDR3 bases: TGTGCCTGGAGTGTGAGTGGGGGATACGAGCAGTACTTC. This gives the protein CAWSVSGGYEQYF. The V gene is TRBV30, the J gene TRBJ2-7; D possibly uses TRBD1 or TRBD2 (5 bases each). The CDR3 spans 13 residues. Germline values: CDR1 GTSNPN, CDR2 SVGIG (reference sequence). Deletions cut 0 bases from V and 4 bases from J, with 10 bases between.

V gene TRBV30 combines with J gene TRBJ2-7, with a weak D call TRBD1 (7 bases). V gave up 5 bases and J gave up 5 bases, with 19 bases separating them. Germline V gene data show CDR1 as GTSNPN and CDR2 as SVGIG (reference sequence). The CDR3 sequence is 14 residues long. CDR3 residues: CAWGGGLGSNEQYF. The CDR3 DNA is TGTGCCTGGGGAGGGGGCCTGGGGTCTAACGAGCAGTACTTC.

The rearrangement joins TRBV14 to TRBJ2-3, with TRBD2 matching over 9 bases. V lost 1 base, J lost 9 bases, and 8 bases stayed unmatched. The CDR3 contains 15 residues. Germline CDR1 reads SGHDN; CDR2 reads FVKESK. DNA of the CDR3: TGTGCCAGCAGCCAAGGCGCTAGCGGGATGGAGACGCAGTATTTT. Translated, it gives CASSQGASGMETQYF.

The CDR3 here is CASSQSGTSGINEQFF. The CDR3 region has the DNA TGCGCCAGCAGCCAGTCCGGGACTAGCGGGATTAATGAGCAGTTCTTC. V and J are TRBV4-1 and TRBJ2-1; 13 bases are a match to TRBD2. Germline V gives CDR1 MGHRA, CDR2 YSYEKL. The trim removed 3 bases at V and 7 bases at J, leaving 6 bases unmatched. The CDR3 totals 16 residues.